This T cell receptor beta chain was obtained from a study of shared T cell receptors in the human thymus. Germline loops: CDR1 MDHEN, CDR2 SYDVKM. The CDR3 consists of 18 residues. After removal of 6 bases from V and 0 bases from J, the junction contained 14 bases not matched to a gene. The protocol was immunoSEQ multiplex PCR, while the TCRdb copy is restricted to in-frame clones and leaves out a portion. Of about 660,000 clones listed, more than 75% are singletons. In addition, the sample was reused for a study of human thymus T cells. Per that paper: The thymus was resected at corrective cardiac surgery. Apparent skewing of V and J gene usage characterized both thymic and blood repertoires. Related reports documented highly overlapping thymic repertoires among unrelated individuals.

The receptor was derived from a boy under two years old with a congenital heart defect. Material: thymocytes. The genes are TRBV28 and TRBJ1-1; 9 nucleotides line up with TRBD1. The DNA of the CDR3 is TGTGCCAGCAGCAACCGGGACAGGGAAGGGGTGGTGAACACTGAAGCTTTCTTT. Translation: CASSNRDREGVVNTEAFF.